The sequence of this T cell receptor (beta chain) was determined in a study of spatial heterogeneity in lung cancer. Via MiXCR, TCRdb re-called the 5' RACE reads, giving one row per CDR3 protein. The sample comprises approximately 29,000 distinct CDR3 sequences, around 9.2% of which are singletons, and roughly 40% rests with the top ten. As to time point: sample taken at primary tumor resection. Unsorted whole RNA from tumor, nontumor lung or frozen PBMC underwent sequencing. Trimming took 5 bases from V and 2 from J; bases not matched to a gene: 8. The CDR3 covers 15 residues. The germline gives CDR1 MDHEN, CDR2 SYDVKM.

This receptor was identified in a female donor with early-stage non-small cell lung cancer. Sequenced here: PBMCs, sampled at surgery. The chain links TRBV28 to TRBJ1-2; 7 nucleotides align to TRBD1. The CDR3 nucleotides read TGTGCCAGCAGTCCCGCCCTGACAGGGAACTATGGCTACACCTTC. This encodes CASSPALTGNYGYTF.